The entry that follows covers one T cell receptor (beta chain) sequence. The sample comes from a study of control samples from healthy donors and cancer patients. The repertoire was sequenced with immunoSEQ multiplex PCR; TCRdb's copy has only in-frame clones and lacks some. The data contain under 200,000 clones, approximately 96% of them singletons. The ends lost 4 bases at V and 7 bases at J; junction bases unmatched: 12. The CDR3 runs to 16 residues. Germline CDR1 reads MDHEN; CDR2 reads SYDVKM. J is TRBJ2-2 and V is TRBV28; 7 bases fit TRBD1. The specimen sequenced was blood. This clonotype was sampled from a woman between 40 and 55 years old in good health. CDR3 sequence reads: CASSSFSDRAVGELFF. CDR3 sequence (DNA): TGTGCCAGCAGTTCCTTCTCCGACAGGGCTGTCGGGGAGCTGTTTTTT.